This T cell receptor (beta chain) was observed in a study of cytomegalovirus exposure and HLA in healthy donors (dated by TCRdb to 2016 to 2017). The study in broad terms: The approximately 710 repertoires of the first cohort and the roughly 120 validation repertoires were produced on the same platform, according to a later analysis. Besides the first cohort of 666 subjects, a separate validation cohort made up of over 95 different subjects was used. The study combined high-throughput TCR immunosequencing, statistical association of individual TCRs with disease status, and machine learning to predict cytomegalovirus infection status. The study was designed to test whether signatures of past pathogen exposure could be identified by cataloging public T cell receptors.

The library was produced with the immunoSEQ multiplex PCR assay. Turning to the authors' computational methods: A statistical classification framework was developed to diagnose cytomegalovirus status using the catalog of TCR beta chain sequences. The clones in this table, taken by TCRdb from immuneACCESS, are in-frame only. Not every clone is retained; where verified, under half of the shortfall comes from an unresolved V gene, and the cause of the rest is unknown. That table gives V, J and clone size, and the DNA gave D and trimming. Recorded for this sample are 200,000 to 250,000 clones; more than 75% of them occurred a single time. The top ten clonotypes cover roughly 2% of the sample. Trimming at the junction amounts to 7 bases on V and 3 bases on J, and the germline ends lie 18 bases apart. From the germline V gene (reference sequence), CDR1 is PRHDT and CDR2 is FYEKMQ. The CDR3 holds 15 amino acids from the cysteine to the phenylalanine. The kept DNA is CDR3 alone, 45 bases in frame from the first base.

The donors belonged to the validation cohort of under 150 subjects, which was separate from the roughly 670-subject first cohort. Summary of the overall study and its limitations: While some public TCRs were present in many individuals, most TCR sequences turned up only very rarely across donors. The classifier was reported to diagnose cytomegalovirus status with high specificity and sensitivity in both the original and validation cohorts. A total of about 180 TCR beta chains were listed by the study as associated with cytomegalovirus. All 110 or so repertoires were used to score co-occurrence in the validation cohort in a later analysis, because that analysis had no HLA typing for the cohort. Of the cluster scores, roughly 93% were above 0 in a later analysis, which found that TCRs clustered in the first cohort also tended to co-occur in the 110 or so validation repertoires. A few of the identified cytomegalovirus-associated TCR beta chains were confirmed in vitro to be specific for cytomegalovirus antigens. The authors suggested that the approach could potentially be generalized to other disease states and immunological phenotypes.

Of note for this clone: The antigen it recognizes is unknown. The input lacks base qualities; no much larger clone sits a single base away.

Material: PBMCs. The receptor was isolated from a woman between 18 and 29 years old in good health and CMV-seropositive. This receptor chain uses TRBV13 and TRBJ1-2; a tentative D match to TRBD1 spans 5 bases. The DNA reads TGTGCCAGCACCCCAACCGCCTCAGGGTACTATGGCTACACCTTC. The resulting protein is CASTPTASGYYGYTF.